The rows below give T cell receptor beta chains drawn from one sample of a study of cytomegalovirus exposure and HLA in healthy donors. Sequencing was performed with immunoSEQ multiplex PCR; in TCRdb, only in-frame clones are kept and a portion is missing. Of 100,000 to 150,000 clones in the sample, roughly four fifths were seen once. The specimen was PBMCs. The origin of the receptors is a man aged 18 to 30 in good health and CMV-seronegative. The CDR3 runs from the conserved cysteine through the conserved F or W. D genes are given only for firm matches. Clone size appears in some rows only: once, few, many, or a class for an expanded clone.

abundance	v_gene	d_gene	len	j_gene	CDR3aa	CDR3nt
.	TRBV6-4	TRBD2	16	TRBJ2-3	CASSAGTSGGTDTQYF	TGTGCCAGCAGTGCGGGGACTAGCGGGGGAACAGATACGCAGTATTTT
.	TRBV6-5	TRBD1	13	TRBJ2-7	CASSNRGVGEQYF	TGTGCCAGCAGCAACAGGGGTGTGGGAGAGCAGTACTTC
.	TRBV2	.	15	TRBJ2-3	CASSVSRAGSDTQYF	TGTGCCAGCAGTGTTTCCCGGGCAGGGTCAGATACGCAGTATTTT
few	TRBV19	TRBD1	14	TRBJ1-2	CASSIDRGNYGYTF	TGTGCCAGTAGTATCGACAGGGGCAACTATGGCTACACCTTC
.	TRBV25-1	TRBD1	15	TRBJ2-1	CASSVAGTGVNEQFF	TGTGCCAGCAGTGTAGCCGGGACAGGGGTGAATGAGCAGTTCTTC
.	TRBV7-9	TRBD1	18	TRBJ2-7	CASSLVPGQGPEIYEQYF	TGTGCCAGCAGCTTGGTCCCGGGACAGGGACCGGAGATCTACGAGCAGTACTTC
.	TRBV7-9	TRBD1	16	TRBJ1-1	CSSSFGTGGVNTEAFF	TGTTCCAGCAGCTTTGGGACAGGAGGGGTGAACACTGAAGCTTTCTTT
.	TRBV18	.	13	TRBJ1-6	CASSQGLESPLHF	TGTGCCAGCTCACAGGGACTAGAGTCACCCCTCCACTTT
.	TRBV7-9	TRBD1	12	TRBJ2-7	CSSSQGVYEQYF	TGTTCCAGCAGCCAGGGGGTATACGAGCAGTACTTC
.	TRBV2	.	15	TRBJ1-6	CASSRSSSYNSPLHF	TGTGCCAGCAGCAGGTCGAGCTCCTATAATTCACCCCTCCACTTT
.	TRBV11-2	.	18	TRBJ2-2	CASSLAWETGGSTGELFF	TGTGCCAGCAGCTTAGCGTGGGAGACAGGAGGTAGCACCGGGGAGCTGTTTTTT
.	TRBV7-8	.	14	TRBJ2-1	CASTRDLPNNEQFF	TGTGCCAGCACCAGGGACTTACCCAACAATGAGCAGTTCTTC
.	TRBV7-9	.	14	TRBJ1-3	CASSPRDSGNTIYF	TGTGCCAGCAGCCCGAGGGACTCTGGAAACACCATATATTTT
.	TRBV5-6	.	15	TRBJ2-2	CASSLAGINTGELFF	TGTGCCAGCAGCTTGGCAGGGATTAACACCGGGGAGCTGTTTTTT